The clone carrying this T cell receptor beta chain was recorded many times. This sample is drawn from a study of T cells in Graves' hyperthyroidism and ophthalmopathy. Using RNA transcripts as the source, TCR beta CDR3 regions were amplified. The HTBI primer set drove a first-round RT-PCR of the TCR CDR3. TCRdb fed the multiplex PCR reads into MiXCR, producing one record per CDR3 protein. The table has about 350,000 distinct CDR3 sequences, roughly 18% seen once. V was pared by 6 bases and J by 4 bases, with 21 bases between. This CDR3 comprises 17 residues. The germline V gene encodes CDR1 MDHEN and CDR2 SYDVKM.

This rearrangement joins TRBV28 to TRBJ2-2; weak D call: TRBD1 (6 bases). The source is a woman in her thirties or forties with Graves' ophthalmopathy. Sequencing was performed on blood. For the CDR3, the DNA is TGTGCCAGCAGCCCGATTTTAAGGGGGTGGGGCACCGGGGAGCTGTTTTTT. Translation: CASSPILRGWGTGELFF.